This TCR beta chain was captured in a study of response to subunit inactivated influenza vaccine. One entry per CDR3 protein, called by TCRdb with MiXCR from the RT-PCR reads. The data hold 500,000 to 550,000 distinct CDR3 sequences, with roughly a quarter observed a single time. Trimming shortened V by 4 bases and J by 4 bases, and 17 bases separated the two germline ends. Germline assignment: CDR1 SGHRS and CDR2 YFSETQ. CDR3 length: 16 amino acids. The sample also formed part of further work on T cells expressing NK-cell markers. That paper adds: Scientists made TCR beta cDNA using 5'RACE template switching with UMIs. The study left the HCMV specificity of expanded NKG2C+ T cell clones unresolved.

The V call is TRBV5-1, the J call TRBJ2-2; tentatively, D is TRBD2 (6 bases). The specimen comprised CD4+ T cells sorted from PBMCs, sampled 11 to 12 days after vaccination. The origin of this receptor is a man in his fifties or sixties who received an inactivated influenza vaccine. CDR3 nucleotide sequence: TGCGCCAGCAGCGGGTCCGCGGGGTCCGGCACCGGGGAGCTGTTTTTT. It specifies CASSGSAGSGTGELFF. Variable domain in full (rest from reference TRBV5-1 and TRBJ2-2): KAGVTQTPRYLIKTRGQQVTLSCSPISGHRSVSWYQQTPGQGLQFLFEYFSETQRNKGNFPGRFSGRQFSNSRSEMNVSTLELGDSALYLCASSGSAGSGTGELFFGEGSRLTVL.